Sequencing of this TCR beta chain was carried out in a study of T cells after yellow fever vaccination. Study-wide background: Preparation of the low-cell-number fractions used SMART-Seq v4 Ultra Low Input. Study findings and constraints: Abundant bulk-derived clonotypes could contaminate FACS-sorted repertoires.

This clonotype was counted at least ten times. The CDR3 totals 13 residues. The germline V gene has CDR1 ENHRY and CDR2 SYGVKD. V dropped 9 bases and J dropped 2 bases, with 14 bases sitting between them. The 5'RACE template-switching step produced TCR cDNA and added a universal primer site and UMIs. TCRdb reprocessed the 5' RACE reads via MiXCR and lists one record per CDR3 protein. The profile shows some 4,600 distinct CDR3 sequences, roughly 7.4% of them singletons. The TCR comes from a young man who received the YFV17D yellow fever vaccine. This specimen consisted of PBMCs, either bulk or a sorted T-cell subset (CD4+, CD8+, memory, or dextramer-sorted; not recorded which), obtained around 45 days after the first yellow fever vaccination. The chain has TRBV10-3 and TRBJ2-7; D is ambiguous. The CDR3 here is CAMQVWDAYEQYF. The CDR3 nucleotides read TGTGCCATGCAAGTCTGGGATGCCTACGAGCAGTACTTC.